This TCR beta chain was retrieved from a study of human versus mouse CDR3 diversity and MHC coevolution (dated by TCRdb to the late 2010s). For the study in its entirety: The immunoSEQ assay was reported to detect one in 200,000 T cells and to minimize amplification bias from multiplex PCR. Across mouse and human samples, each sample had between roughly 5.5 x 10^6 and 1.6 x 10^7 valid reads. Repertoires of human naive CD4 T cells were used as a reference for TCR selection on multiple MHC II alleles and were compared against human-TCR-locus transgenic mice carrying single MHC II. The human cohort comprised three healthy volunteer blood donors, one aged 30 to 39, one aged 40 to 49 and one aged 60 to 70 at collection. Study-wide conclusions, independent of this receptor: On average, humans had more CDR3 deletions and insertions than mice, indicating greater exonuclease and TdT activity. iCHAO1 estimates gave humans the largest TCR beta repertoire, some 1.5 million clonotypes, attributed likely to selection by multiple MHC II molecules. The lowest clonal inequality scores among all compared groups were observed in most of the three human donors. Because human T cells were selected on roughly six MHC II alleles, repertoire diversity in humans and mice was not considered directly comparable.

Regarding this clone: This clone's antigen is unknown. It has no much larger one-base neighbor in the sample; base qualities were not kept.

The junction shows trimming of 7 bases on V and 4 bases on J, and the gene matches do not reach 7 bases of it. The CDR3 measures 13 amino acids from cysteine to phenylalanine. Only CDR3 DNA is held: 39 bases, read in frame from base 1. CDR1 and CDR2, per the germline V gene, are SQVTM and ANQGSEA. Fluorescence-activated cell sorting was used to pull naive CD4 T cells, meaning cells that were CD45RO-negative and CD62L-positive, out of the PBMCs. Each donor gave roughly 50 ml of fresh peripheral blood, from which PBMCs were isolated by Ficoll density centrifugation. Sorting was performed on a FACSAria III instrument, with purity above 90% for all samples. The QIAGEN blood and tissue kit was used to extract genomic DNA from sorted cells, and the DNA was quantified on a NanoDrop 1000. Using multiplex PCR of genomic DNA, the immunoSEQ platform deep sequenced and quantified the TCR alpha and beta chains. Regarding the original processing steps: Annotation of the TCR sequences relied on IMGT gene and region definitions. Out-of-frame rearrangements served as a stand-in for the preselection repertoire and were compared with in-frame clonotypes. Repertoire size was estimated with the iCHAO1 estimator supplied with the immunoSEQ platform. A Gini index based on the Lorenz curve was applied to in-frame amino acid clonotypes to measure clonal inequality. The intersect function in the R package tcR was used to count shared clonotypes, while the Jaccard index served to score similarity. Principal component analysis of V, J and V-J usage frequencies was run with the R prcomp function without normalization. The table comes from immuneACCESS by way of TCRdb, which keeps in-frame sequences with V and J called. Part of the clones is missing from these tables; in studies checked, under half for an unresolved V gene and the rest for unknown reasons. V and J calls and clone size are given by that table; D and trimming were obtained from the DNA. The sample table contains about 77,000 clones; only one count was recorded for 80% to 95% of them. The ten largest make up around 0.15% of the sample.

This clonotype was obtained from a person aged 25 to 69 in good health. The sample comprised naive CD4+ T cells from blood. The label giving this sample's cell subset or site can be read as: CD45RO-negative CD62L-positive naive CD4 T cells. The chain couples TRBV29-1 to TRBJ1-1; TRBD1 agrees with 9 junctional bases. Here the CDR3 is given as CSGNRGPLTEAFF. In nucleotide form, the sequence is TGCAGCGGGAACAGGGGGCCCCTCACTGAAGCTTTCTTT.